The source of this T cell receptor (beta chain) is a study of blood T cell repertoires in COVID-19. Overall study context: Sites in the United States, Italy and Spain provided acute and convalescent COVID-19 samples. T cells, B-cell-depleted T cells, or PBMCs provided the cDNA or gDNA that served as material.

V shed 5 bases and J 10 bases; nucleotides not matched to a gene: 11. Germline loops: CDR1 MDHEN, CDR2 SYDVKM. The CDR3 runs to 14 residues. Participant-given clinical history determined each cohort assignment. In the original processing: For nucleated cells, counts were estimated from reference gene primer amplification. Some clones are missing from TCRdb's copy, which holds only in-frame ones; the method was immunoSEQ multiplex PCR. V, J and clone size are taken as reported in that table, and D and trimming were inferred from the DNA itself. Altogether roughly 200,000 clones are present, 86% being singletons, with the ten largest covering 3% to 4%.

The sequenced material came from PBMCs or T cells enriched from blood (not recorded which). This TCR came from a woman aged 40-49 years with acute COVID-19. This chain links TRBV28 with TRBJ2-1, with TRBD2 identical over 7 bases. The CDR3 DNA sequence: TGTGCCAGCAGTGGCTGGGGACTACCATCGGAGCAGTTCTTC. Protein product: CASSGWGLPSEQFF.